The 21 T cell receptor beta chains below come from one sample, sequenced in a study of blood T cell repertoires in COVID-19. Generated by immunoSEQ multiplex PCR, the TCRdb table keeps only in-frame clones and is missing some. Of some 260,000 clones listed, 82% are singletons. Sequencing input: peripheral blood. Every receptor here comes from a woman younger than 30 with acute or convalescent COVID-19.

The chain couples TRBV14 to TRBJ2-3, with 11 positions matching TRBD2. Trimming took 0 bases from V and 1 from J; bases not matched to a gene: 12. Per the germline V gene, CDR1 is SGHDN and CDR2 is FVKESK. This CDR3 region has 20 residues. The CDR3 sequence: CASSQDLGETSGTGTDTQYF. The CDR3 DNA follows: TGTGCCAGCAGCCAAGATCTTGGGGAGACTAGCGGGACAGGCACAGATACGCAGTATTTT.

The rearrangement joins TRBV20-1 to TRBJ1-5; D not certain. The CDR3 is 13 amino acids. V lost 3 bases to trimming and J lost 3 bases, with 9 bases between them. Germline V CDR1 and CDR2: DFQATT, SNEGSKA (reference sequence). CDR3 residues: CSASGQYNQPQHF. The CDR3 bases are TGCAGTGCTAGTGGGCAGTACAATCAGCCCCAGCATTTT.

The rearrangement uses TRBV6-6 and TRBJ2-7; 9 nucleotides line up with TRBD2. This CDR3 is built from 16 residues. The germline V gene encodes CDR1 MNHNY and CDR2 SVGAGI (reference sequence). V shed 7 bases and J 6 bases; nucleotides not matched to a gene: 16. In DNA, the CDR3 is TGTGCCAGCACTGTTGGAGTAGCGGGAGAGTCCGGCGAGCAGTACTTC. It translates to CASTVGVAGESGEQYF.

V usage is TRBV19 and J usage is TRBJ2-7; 7 bases map to TRBD2. V shed 4 bases and J 0 bases; nucleotides not matched to a gene: 3. Germline lookup yields CDR1 LNHDA and CDR2 SQIVND (reference sequence). This CDR3 is built from 14 residues. The CDR3 nucleotides read TGTGCCAGTAGTAGCGGGGGAGTCTCCTACGAGCAGTACTTC. It specifies CASSSGGVSYEQYF.

The V call is TRBV5-5, the J call TRBJ2-7; perhaps TRBD2 as D (5 bases). CDR3 length: 15 amino acids. The germline CDR1 and CDR2 sequences are SGHKS and YYEKEE (reference sequence). Trimming shortened V by 3 bases and J by 7 bases, and 20 bases separated the two germline ends. The CDR3: CASSSLPRGFEEQYF. In DNA form, the CDR3 reads TGTGCCAGCAGCTCCCTACCCCGAGGGTTCGAGGAGCAGTACTTC.

The rearrangement joins TRBV27 to TRBJ2-3; D is unclear. The CDR3 covers 12 residues. Germline CDR1 is MNHEY and CDR2 is SMNVEV (reference sequence). V shed 6 bases and J shed 1 base, with 5 bases lying between them. This chain's CDR3 is CASSLGTDTQYF. The CDR3 DNA reads TGTGCCAGCAGCCTAGGCACAGATACGCAGTATTTT.

This chain uses TRBV6-1 with TRBJ2-3; D unresolved. V was shortened by 0 bases and J by 3 bases, with 10 bases between the two germline ends. This CDR3 region has 15 residues. CDR1 and CDR2 from the germline V gene are MNHNS and SASEGT. CDR3 nucleotide sequence: TGTGCCAGCAGTGAAGCAGCGTACCCTACAGATACGCAGTATTTT. Translating it yields CASSEAAYPTDTQYF.

The rearrangement uses TRBV4-1 and TRBJ1-2; 7 bases align to TRBD1. The J segment lost 7 bases and the V segment lost 0 bases, leaving 17 bases of the junction unmatched. This CDR3 is built from 18 residues. From germline, CDR1 is MGHRA and CDR2 YSYEKL. The CDR3 here is CASSQDFGTGQGVTGYTF. CDR3 nucleotides: TGCGCCAGCAGCCAAGATTTTGGTACCGGCCAGGGGGTGACTGGCTACACCTTC.

This chain links TRBV7-9 with TRBJ2-3; tentatively, D is TRBD2 (6 bases). Deletions cut 3 bases from V and 2 bases from J, with 12 bases between. The CDR3 covers 15 residues. CDR1 and CDR2 from the germline V gene are SEHNR and FQNEAQ (reference sequence). The CDR3 DNA follows: TGTGCCAGCAGCTTCGGCGGACTATCCACAGATACGCAGTATTTT. This translates into CASSFGGLSTDTQYF.

The V call is TRBV7-8, the J call TRBJ2-7; tentative D call: TRBD2 (5 bases). The V gene lost 1 base and the J gene lost 10 bases, with 17 bases spanning the gap. Germline lookup yields CDR1 SGHVS and CDR2 FQNEAQ. The CDR3 is 14 amino acids. DNA of the CDR3: TGTGCCAGCAGCTTAGGTAGTGGGGAGAGACTACAGTACTTC. Translating gives CASSLGSGERLQYF.

The chain uses TRBV19 and TRBJ2-7; a possible D gene is TRBD1 (5 bases). The CDR3 loop spans 15 amino acids. The germline V and J ends were trimmed by 7 bases and 1 base, with 17 bases remaining between them. CDR1 is LNHDA, CDR2 SQIVND, per germline (reference sequence). The CDR3 DNA is TGTGCCAGTAAATCCGACAGCCAATCGTCCTACGAGCAGTACTTC. Encoded protein: CASKSDSQSSYEQYF.

The rearrangement uses TRBV7-9 and TRBJ1-2; 9 bases are a match to TRBD1. CDR1 and CDR2 (germline): SEHNR, FQNEAQ (reference sequence). J gave up 8 bases and V 0 bases, and 7 bases lay outside the gene matches. The CDR3 sequence is 15 residues long. CDR3 DNA sequence: TGTGCCAGCAGCTTAGCGCCGGGACAGGGTCGGGGCTACACCTTC. This translates into CASSLAPGQGRGYTF.

V gene TRBV30 combines with J gene TRBJ2-1; D is perhaps TRBD2 (6 bases). The CDR3 consists of 11 residues. Deletions cut 6 bases from V and 6 bases from J, with 9 bases between. In germline, CDR1 is GTSNPN, CDR2 SVGIG (reference sequence). The CDR3 region is CACRLVNEQFF. The CDR3 coding sequence is TGTGCCTGCCGACTAGTCAATGAGCAGTTCTTC.

The V gene is TRBV7-8, the J gene TRBJ1-5; 9 bases map to TRBD1. Germline V gene lookup returns CDR1 SGHVS and CDR2 FQNEAQ. CDR3 length equals 17 residues. Trimming removed 2 bases from V and 6 bases from J; junction bases left unmatched: 11. The chain's CDR3 is CASSLRSTGGISQPQHF. CDR3 sequence (DNA): TGTGCCAGCAGCTTAAGGAGTACAGGGGGCATTAGTCAGCCCCAGCATTTT.

This chain's CDR3 is CASSYEGASTEAFF. Here the CDR3 DNA reads TGTGCCAGCAGTTACGAGGGGGCGAGTACTGAAGCTTTCTTT. The rearrangement links TRBV6-5 to TRBJ1-1; 7 bases align to TRBD1. The CDR3 runs 14 residues. J was trimmed by 5 bases and V by 2 bases; bases with no gene match: 5. Germline values: CDR1 MNHEY, CDR2 SVGAGI.

The chain uses TRBV6-2 or TRBV6-3 and TRBJ2-3; the D gene is possibly TRBD1 (5 bases). The CDR3 sequence is 15 residues long. Germline lookup yields CDR1 MNHEY and CDR2 SVGEGT. V shed 5 bases and J shed 0 bases, with 12 bases lying between them. The CDR3 DNA sequence: TGTGCCAGCAGTCAAGGGGTAGCTAGCACAGATACGCAGTATTTT. Translated, it gives CASSQGVASTDTQYF.

V is TRBV4-2 and J is TRBJ1-1; 8 bases line up with TRBD1. With V trimmed by 0 bases and J by 8 bases, 17 bases remained unmatched. Germline lookup yields CDR1 LGHNA and CDR2 YNFKEQ. This CDR3 is built from 18 residues. CDR3 region: CASSQDKAQGAPGGEAFF. The CDR3 region has the DNA TGTGCCAGCAGCCAAGATAAAGCCCAGGGGGCTCCAGGTGGGGAAGCTTTCTTT.

The J gene is TRBJ2-1, the V gene TRBV5-6; 11 bases map to TRBD2. Germline CDR1 and CDR2: SGHDT and YYEEEE. This CDR3 spans 17 amino acids. J gave up 5 bases and V 4 bases, and 11 bases lay outside the gene matches. The CDR3 protein is CASSQSASGRFNNEQFF. Written as DNA, the CDR3 is TGTGCCAGCAGCCAATCGGCTAGCGGGAGGTTTAACAATGAGCAGTTCTTC.

CDR3 DNA: TGTGCCAGCAGCTTGGGGGGACTTATCACAGATACGCAGTATTTT. Translating gives CASSLGGLITDTQYF. V is TRBV7-9 and J is TRBJ2-3, with D perhaps TRBD2 (6 bases). Trimming pared 3 bases from V and 2 bases from J, leaving 12 bases between. CDR3 length equals 15 residues. Germline lookup yields CDR1 SEHNR and CDR2 FQNEAQ (reference sequence).

The chain has TRBV7-2 and TRBJ1-1, with D perhaps matching TRBD1 (6 bases). Per germline, CDR1 SGHTA and CDR2 FQGNSA. Trimming took off 3 bases at V and 2 bases at J, with 10 bases between the two ends. The CDR3 extends over 14 amino acids. CDR3 bases: TGTGCCAGCAGCTTGGACAGAGACAACACTGAAGCTTTCTTT. This codes for CASSLDRDNTEAFF.

The chain couples TRBV14 to TRBJ2-7, with a possible D match to TRBD2 (6 bases). V lost 0 bases to trimming and J lost 4 bases, with 19 bases between them. The CDR3 is made up of 17 amino acids. From germline, CDR1 is SGHDN and CDR2 FVKESK. CDR3 loop: CASSQEPLGGSRYEQYF. The CDR3, as DNA: TGTGCCAGCAGCCAAGAACCACTTGGGGGGTCGAGATACGAGCAGTACTTC.